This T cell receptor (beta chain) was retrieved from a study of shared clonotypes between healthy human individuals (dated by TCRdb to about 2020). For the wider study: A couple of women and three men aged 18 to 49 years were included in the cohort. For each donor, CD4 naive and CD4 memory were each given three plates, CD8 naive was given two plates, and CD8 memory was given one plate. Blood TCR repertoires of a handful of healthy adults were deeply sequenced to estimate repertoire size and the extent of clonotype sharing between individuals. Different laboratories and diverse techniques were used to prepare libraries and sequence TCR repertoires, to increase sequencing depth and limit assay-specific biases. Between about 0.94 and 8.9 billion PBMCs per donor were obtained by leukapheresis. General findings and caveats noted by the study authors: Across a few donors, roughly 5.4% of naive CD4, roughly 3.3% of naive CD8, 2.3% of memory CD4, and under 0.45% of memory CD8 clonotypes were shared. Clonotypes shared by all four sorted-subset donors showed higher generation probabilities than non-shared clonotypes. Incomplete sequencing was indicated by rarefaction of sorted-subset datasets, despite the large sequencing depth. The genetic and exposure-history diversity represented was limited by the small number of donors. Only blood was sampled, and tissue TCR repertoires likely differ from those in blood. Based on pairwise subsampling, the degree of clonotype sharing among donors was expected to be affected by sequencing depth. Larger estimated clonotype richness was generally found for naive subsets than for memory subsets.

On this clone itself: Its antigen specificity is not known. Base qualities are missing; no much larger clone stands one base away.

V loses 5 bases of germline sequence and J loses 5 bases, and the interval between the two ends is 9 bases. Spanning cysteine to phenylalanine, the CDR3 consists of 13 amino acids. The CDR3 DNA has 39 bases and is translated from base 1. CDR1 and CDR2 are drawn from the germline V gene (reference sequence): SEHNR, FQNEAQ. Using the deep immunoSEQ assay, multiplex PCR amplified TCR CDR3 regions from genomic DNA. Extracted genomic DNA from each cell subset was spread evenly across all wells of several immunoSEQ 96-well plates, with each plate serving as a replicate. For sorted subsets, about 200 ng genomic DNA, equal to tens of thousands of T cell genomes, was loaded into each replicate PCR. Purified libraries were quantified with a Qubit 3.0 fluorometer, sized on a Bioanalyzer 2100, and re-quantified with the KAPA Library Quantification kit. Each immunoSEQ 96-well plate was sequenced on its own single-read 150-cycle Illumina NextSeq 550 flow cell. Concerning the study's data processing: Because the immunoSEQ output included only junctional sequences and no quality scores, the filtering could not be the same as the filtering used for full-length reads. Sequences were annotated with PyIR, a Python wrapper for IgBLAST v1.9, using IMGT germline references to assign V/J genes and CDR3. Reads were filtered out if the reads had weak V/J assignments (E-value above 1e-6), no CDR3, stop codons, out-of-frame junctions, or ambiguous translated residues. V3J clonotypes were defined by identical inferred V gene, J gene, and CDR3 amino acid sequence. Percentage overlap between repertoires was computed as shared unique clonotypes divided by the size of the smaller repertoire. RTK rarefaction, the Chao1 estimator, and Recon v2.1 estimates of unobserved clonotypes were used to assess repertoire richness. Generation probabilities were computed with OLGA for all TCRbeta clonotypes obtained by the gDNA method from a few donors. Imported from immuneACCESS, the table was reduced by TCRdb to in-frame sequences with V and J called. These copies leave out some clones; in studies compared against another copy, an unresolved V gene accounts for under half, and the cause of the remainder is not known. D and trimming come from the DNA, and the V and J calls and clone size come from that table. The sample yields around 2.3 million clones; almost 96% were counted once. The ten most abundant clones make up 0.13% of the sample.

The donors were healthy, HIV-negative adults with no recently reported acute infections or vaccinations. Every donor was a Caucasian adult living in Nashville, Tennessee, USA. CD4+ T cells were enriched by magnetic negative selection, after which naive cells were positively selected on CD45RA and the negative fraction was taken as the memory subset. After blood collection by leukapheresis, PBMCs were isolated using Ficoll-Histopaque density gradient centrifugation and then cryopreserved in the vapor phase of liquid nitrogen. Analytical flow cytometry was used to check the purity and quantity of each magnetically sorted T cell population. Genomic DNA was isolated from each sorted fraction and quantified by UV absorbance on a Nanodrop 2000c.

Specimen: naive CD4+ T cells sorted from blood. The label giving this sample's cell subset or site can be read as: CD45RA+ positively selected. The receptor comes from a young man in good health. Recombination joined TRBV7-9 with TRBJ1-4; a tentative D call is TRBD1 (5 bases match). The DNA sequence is TGTGCCAGCAGCCCAGGACAAAATGAAAAACTGTTTTTT. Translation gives CASSPGQNEKLFF.